This T cell receptor (beta chain) was obtained from a study of blood T cell repertoires in COVID-19. Study in general: COVID-19 samples, acute and convalescent, were from the United States, Italy and Spain. In each case, the material was cDNA or gDNA derived from T cells, B-cell-depleted T cells, or PBMCs.

Authors' processing steps: Using reference gene primer amplification, nucleated cell counts were estimated. The data were produced by immunoSEQ multiplex PCR, yet TCRdb's version contains in-frame clones alone and is incomplete. The V and J calls and the clone size are those of that table, but D and trimming were determined from the DNA. Here the sample spans 100,000 to 150,000 clones, around 82% being singletons. This clone has a single count. CDR1 is LGHNA, CDR2 YSLEER, per germline. Trimming cost V 0 bases and J 4 bases; bases outside gene matches: 11. The CDR3 has 19 amino acids. The material sequenced was peripheral blood. The rearrangement uses TRBV4-3 and TRBJ2-5; TRBD2 aligns across 13 bases. This TCR derives from an older man with active or convalescent COVID-19. CDR3 coding DNA: TGCGCCAGCAGCCAAGATTGGGGAACTAGCGGGGGGGCTGGAGAGACCCAGTACTTC. It encodes CASSQDWGTSGGAGETQYF.